This passage covers 17 T cell receptor beta chains from one sample sequenced in a study of blood T cells in healthy people across ages. With a J-beta primer mix and a sample-barcoded 5' primer, a second PCR ran 7 to 11 cycles. TCRdb re-called the 5' RACE reads through MiXCR, storing one row per CDR3 protein. The sample lists 790,000 or so distinct CDR3 sequences, just over 55% occurring once. The sequenced sample consisted of blood. The receptors stem from a man aged 35-49 years in good health.

The J gene is TRBJ2-1, the V gene TRBV7-3; D tentatively reads TRBD1 or TRBD2 (6 bases each). The CDR3 runs to 16 residues. The germline V gene encodes CDR1 SGHTA and CDR2 FQGTGA. V shed 5 bases and J shed 4 bases, with 18 bases lying between them. CDR3 sequence (DNA): TGTGCCAGCAGCCAGGGACTCACAGGGTGGTACAATGAGCAGTTCTTC. Translated: CASSQGLTGWYNEQFF.

The chain combines TRBV12-5 with TRBJ2-7; D is possibly TRBD1 (6 bases). The CDR3 runs 15 residues. The germline CDR1 and CDR2 sequences are LGHNT and FRNRAP. The ends were cut back, 2 bases at V and 2 bases at J, with 13 bases in the middle. CDR3 loop: CASGLTSDSPYEQYF. CDR3 nucleotides: TGTGCTAGTGGTTTGACCTCGGACAGCCCCTACGAGCAGTACTTC.

This chain links TRBV11-2 with TRBJ2-3, with TRBD2 matching 15 bases. Germline V lookup: CDR1 SGHAT, CDR2 FQNNGV. Germline trimming cut 3 bases from V and 4 bases from J; bases unmatched to any gene: 5. The CDR3 extends over 17 amino acids. CDR3 DNA: TGTGCCAGCAGCTTTACTGGACTAGCGGGAGGGGCAGATACGCAGTATTTT. Translation gives CASSFTGLAGGADTQYF.

A single count supports this clonotype. The rearrangement uses TRBV2 and TRBJ1-2; 7 bases match TRBD1. In germline, CDR1 is SNHLY, CDR2 FYNNEI. V lost 5 bases, J lost 8 bases, and 14 bases stayed unmatched. The CDR3 covers 15 residues. The CDR3 nucleotides read TGTGCCAGCAGTCCAACAGGGGAATTGGGGTACGGCTACACCTTC. This gives the protein CASSPTGELGYGYTF.

The chain combines TRBV29-1 with TRBJ2-1, with TRBD1 matching 8 bases. The CDR3 consists of 10 residues. Trimming removed 6 bases from V and 8 bases from J; junction bases left unmatched: 0. CDR1 SQVTM and CDR2 ANQGSEA come from the germline V gene. DNA for the CDR3: TGCAGCGTACAGGGGGATGAGCAGTTCTTC. As protein: CSVQGDEQFF.

CDR3: CASSPGAGGYTF. In DNA form, the CDR3 reads TGTGCCAGCAGCCCGGGGGCGGGCGGCTACACCTTC. The V and J genes are TRBV7-3 and TRBJ1-2; weak D call: TRBD1 (6 bases). The germline V and J ends were trimmed by 5 bases and 8 bases, with 12 bases remaining between them. CDR1 SGHTA and CDR2 FQGTGA come from the germline V gene. The CDR3 sequence is 12 residues long.

This clonotype has just one count. This chain links TRBV20-1 with TRBJ2-1; TRBD2 matches at 11 bases. J lost 8 bases, V lost 4 bases, and 7 bases had no gene match. CDR3 length: 14 residues. Germline V gene sequence: CDR1 DFQATT, CDR2 SNEGSKA (reference sequence). The CDR3 loop reads CSAKGLAEADEQFF. The CDR3 nucleotides read TGCAGTGCTAAGGGACTAGCGGAGGCCGATGAGCAGTTCTTC.

The genes are TRBV7-8 and TRBJ1-2; D is unresolved. Germline CDR1 and CDR2: SGHVS and FQNEAQ. CDR3 length: 14 residues. Trimming removed 4 bases at V and 6 bases at J, with 15 bases between. Written as DNA, the CDR3 is TGTGCCAGCAGCTCAGGCGCAGGCCGTGATGGCTACACCTTC. Translated: CASSSGAGRDGYTF. Complete variable domain (other parts from reference TRBV7-8 and TRBJ1-2): GAGVSQSPRYKVAKRGQDVALRCDPISGHVSLFWYQQALGQGPEFLTYFQNEAQLDKSGLPSDRFFAERPEGSVSTLKIQRTQQEDSAVYLCASSSGAGRDGYTFGSGTRLTVV.

This sequence joins TRBV12-3 or TRBV12-4 and TRBJ2-1; D unclear. This CDR3 has 13 residues. The V and J ends lost 5 bases and 5 bases respectively, with 10 bases between them. The CDR3 DNA follows: TGTGCCAGCAGTCCAATGAAAAACAATGAGCAGTTCTTC. Its protein is CASSPMKNNEQFF.

The chain uses TRBV29-1 and TRBJ2-6; D is ambiguous. The CDR3 runs 14 residues. Trimming removed 6 bases from V and 4 bases from J, with 13 bases in between. Germline V lookup: CDR1 SQVTM, CDR2 ANQGSEA. The CDR3 sequence: CSVLSGLGANVLTF. The CDR3 nucleotides are TGCAGCGTCCTGTCGGGTTTAGGGGCCAACGTCCTGACTTTC.

The chain employs TRBV12-3 or TRBV12-4 and TRBJ2-3; D call uncertain. The CDR3 sequence is 13 residues long. V was pared by 6 bases and J by 4 bases, with 11 bases between. In DNA, the CDR3 is TGTGCCAGCAGCTTCCCGAAATCAGATACGCAGTATTTT. Amino acid sequence: CASSFPKSDTQYF.

The chain employs TRBV7-3 and TRBJ2-3, with D possibly TRBD2 on 6 matching bases. Deletions cut 2 bases from V and 4 bases from J, with 13 bases between. Germline assignment: CDR1 SGHTA and CDR2 FQGTGA. The CDR3 loop spans 15 amino acids. The CDR3 loop is CASSLLRGGADTQYF. DNA of the CDR3: TGTGCCAGCAGCTTATTAAGAGGAGGGGCAGATACGCAGTATTTT.

This clonotype was observed a few times. V gene TRBV7-2 combines with J gene TRBJ2-3, with D unclear. Trimming pared 2 bases from V and 6 bases from J, leaving 12 bases between. Germline CDR1 reads SGHTA; CDR2 reads FQGNSA. This CDR3 has 14 residues. In DNA, the CDR3 is TGTGCCAGCAGCTTAAGCGAGAGTGCGGATACGCAGTATTTT. It codes for CASSLSESADTQYF.

This chain connects TRBV4-3 to TRBJ2-3; a weak D match, TRBD2 (6 bases). V was shortened by 3 bases and J by 2 bases, with 18 bases between the two germline ends. CDR1 is LGHNA, CDR2 YSLEER, per germline. This CDR3 contains 17 residues. The CDR3 spells CASSQNPLGGDTDTQYF. The CDR3 region has the DNA TGCGCCAGCAGCCAGAACCCACTAGGCGGGGACACAGATACGCAGTATTTT.

This clonotype was counted between two and nine times. The chain recombines TRBV6-5 with TRBJ2-7; no definite D call. The V end lost 3 bases, the J end lost 4 bases, and 10 bases lay between the germline ends. The CDR3 totals 13 residues. Germline CDR1 is MNHEY and CDR2 is SVGAGI. This CDR3 is CASSYRERYEQYF. DNA for the CDR3: TGTGCCAGCAGTTATCGAGAACGGTACGAGCAGTACTTC.

The chain is built from TRBV29-1 and TRBJ1-2; D ambiguous. V was clipped by 0 bases and J by 6 bases, with 8 bases between them. The CDR3 spans 12 residues. The germline CDR1 and CDR2 sequences are SQVTM and ANQGSEA. CDR3: CSVEDEQNGYTF. The CDR3, as DNA: TGCAGCGTTGAAGATGAACAAAATGGCTACACCTTC.

The chain has TRBV3-1 and TRBJ1-1; tentative D call: TRBD1 (6 bases). Germline V gene sequence: CDR1 LGHDT, CDR2 YNNKEL (reference sequence). The CDR3 loop spans 13 amino acids. Trimming took off 2 bases at V and 5 bases at J, with 9 bases between the two ends. The CDR3 coding sequence is TGTGCCAGCAGCCAATACAGGGTGACTGAAGCTTTCTTT. Translating gives CASSQYRVTEAFF.